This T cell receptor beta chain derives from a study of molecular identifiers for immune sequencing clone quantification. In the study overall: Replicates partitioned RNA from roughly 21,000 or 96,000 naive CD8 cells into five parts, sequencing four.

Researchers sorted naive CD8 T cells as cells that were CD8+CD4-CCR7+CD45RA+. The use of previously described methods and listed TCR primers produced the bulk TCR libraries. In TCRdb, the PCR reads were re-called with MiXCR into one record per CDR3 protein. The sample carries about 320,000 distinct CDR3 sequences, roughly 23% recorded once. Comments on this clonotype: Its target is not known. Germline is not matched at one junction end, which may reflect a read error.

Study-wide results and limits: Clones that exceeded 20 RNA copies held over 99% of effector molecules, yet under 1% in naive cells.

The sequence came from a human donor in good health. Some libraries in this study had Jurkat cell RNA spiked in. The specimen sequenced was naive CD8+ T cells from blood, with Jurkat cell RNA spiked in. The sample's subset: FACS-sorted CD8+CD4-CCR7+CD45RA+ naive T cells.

CDR3 amino acids: CAGRSRGQINTEAFF. The CDR3 region has the DNA TGTGCCGGTAGATCAAGGGGACAGATTAACACTGAAGCTTTCTTT. This sequence joins TRBV19 and TRBJ1-1; 7 nucleotides agree with TRBD1. CDR1 LNHDA and CDR2 SQIVND come from the germline V gene (reference sequence). CDR3 size: 15 residues.